The 21 T cell receptor beta chains in this list originate from one sample, sequenced in a study of identical twins. TCRdb reanalysed the 5' RACE reads using MiXCR and keeps one entry per CDR3 protein. The sample includes 690,000 or so distinct CDR3 sequences, over 8.5% of them seen just once. The same specimen was also included in a second study, on yellow fever vaccine responses in identical twins.

Sequenced sample: PBMCs. These receptors were obtained from a woman aged 18-29 years in good health.

The V and J genes are TRBV5-1 and TRBJ1-1; 8 bases map to TRBD1. The ends lost 3 bases at V and 6 bases at J; junction bases unmatched: 4. The CDR3 extends over 13 amino acids. The germline V gene has CDR1 SGHRS and CDR2 YFSETQ. For the CDR3, the DNA is TGCGCCAGCAGCTCCACAGGGGGATCTGAAGCTTTCTTT. This sequence encodes CASSSTGGSEAFF.

This clonotype was picked up a small number of times. The chain uses TRBV2 and TRBJ2-5, with 13 bases matching TRBD2. Germline-derived CDR1 and CDR2 are SNHLY and FYNNEI. V was pared by 7 bases and J by 0 bases, with 5 bases of the junction left unmatched. There are 16 residues in the CDR3. CDR3 DNA sequence: TGTGCCAGCAATATGGGACTAGCGGGGTACCAAGAGACCCAGTACTTC. Its protein is CASNMGLAGYQETQYF. Combining the CDR3 with reference TRBV2 and TRBJ2-5 gives the whole variable domain EPEVTQTPSHQVTQMGQEVILRCVPISNHLYFYWYRQILGQKVEFLVSFYNNEISEKSEIFDDQFSVERPDGSNFTLKIRSTKLEDSAMYFCASNMGLAGYQETQYFGPGTRLLVL.

V usage is TRBV7-2 and J usage is TRBJ1-3; D is unclear. Per the germline V gene, CDR1 is SGHTA and CDR2 is FQGNSA. This CDR3 region has 15 residues. Trimming left V 0 bases short and J 4 bases short, with 10 bases between. This chain's CDR3 is CASSLAWAAGNTIYF. DNA of the CDR3: TGTGCCAGCAGCTTAGCGTGGGCGGCAGGAAACACCATATATTTT.

This clonotype showed up just a few times. This chain connects TRBV20-1 to TRBJ2-2; 10 nucleotides align to TRBD2. V lost 1 base and J lost 8; bases outside the gene matches: 10. This CDR3 contains 16 residues. Germline loops: CDR1 DFQATT, CDR2 SNEGSKA (reference sequence). CDR3 protein: CSARVLAGAPGGELFF. As DNA, the CDR3 is TGCAGTGCTAGAGTCCTAGCGGGGGCCCCGGGAGGGGAGCTGTTTTTT.

This clonotype showed up just a few times. The chain joins TRBV2 to TRBJ2-7; D is unclear. This CDR3 is built from 12 residues. CDR1 SNHLY and CDR2 FYNNEI come from the germline V gene. V dropped 6 bases and J dropped 2 bases, with 8 bases sitting between them. In DNA, the CDR3 is TGTGCCAGCAGGCGTCCCCCCTACGAGCAGTACTTC. As protein: CASRRPPYEQYF.

In this sample, this clonotype turned up a few times. The rearrangement links TRBV29-1 to TRBJ2-1; D uncertain. Trimming stripped 1 base from V and 4 bases from J, with 14 bases between. CDR3 size: 15 residues. Germline CDR1 reads SQVTM; CDR2 reads ANQGSEA. DNA for the CDR3: TGCAGCGTTGAAGGACTCCGCTCTCTTTACAATGAGCAGTTCTTC. Translation gives CSVEGLRSLYNEQFF.

The chain recombines TRBV6-1 with TRBJ2-7; TRBD2 might be the D (7 bases). The CDR3 runs 16 residues. In germline, CDR1 is MNHNS, CDR2 SASEGT. The ends were cut back, 4 bases at V and 5 bases at J, with 21 bases in the middle. The CDR3 sequence: CASSGRRAGARNEQYF. CDR3 DNA: TGTGCCAGCAGTGGGCGTAGGGCGGGGGCTCGGAACGAGCAGTACTTC.

In this sample, this clonotype turned up a few times. V gene TRBV29-1 combines with J gene TRBJ2-7; D may match TRBD1 or TRBD2 (5 bases each). The CDR3 spans 14 residues. Germline loops: CDR1 SQVTM, CDR2 ANQGSEA. V was pared by 2 bases and J by 2 bases, with 13 bases between. CDR3 amino acids: CSVEPTGTPYEQYF. CDR3 in DNA: TGCAGCGTTGAACCAACGGGGACCCCCTACGAGCAGTACTTC.

V is TRBV12-3 or TRBV12-4 and J is TRBJ2-1; D is undetermined. The CDR3 spans 15 residues. The V gene lost 1 base and the J gene lost 7 bases, with 14 bases spanning the gap. As DNA, the CDR3 is TGTGCCAGCAGTTTAGACGGACCTATTCCAAATGAGCAGTTCTTC. Protein sequence: CASSLDGPIPNEQFF.

This clonotype was picked up a small number of times. One junction end disagrees with the germline gene, perhaps due to a read error. This rearrangement joins TRBV5-1 to TRBJ1-2, with 9 positions matching TRBD1. CDR1 and CDR2 from the germline V gene are SGHRS and YFSETQ. There are 15 residues in the CDR3. CDR3 in DNA: TGCGCCAGCACCTTGCAACCGGGACAGGGCTATGGCTACACCTTC. This encodes CASTLQPGQGYGYTF.

The chain has TRBV28 and TRBJ2-5; 13 bases agree with TRBD2. V gave up 4 bases and J gave up 6 bases; unmatched junction bases: 8. The CDR3 loop spans 16 amino acids. CDR1 and CDR2 from the germline V gene are MDHEN and SYDVKM. The CDR3 spells CASSSDRLAGGQTQYF. CDR3 nucleotides: TGTGCCAGCAGTTCCGACAGACTAGCGGGGGGTCAGACCCAGTACTTC.

This clonotype was seen more than once but under ten times. The chain carries TRBV6-2 or TRBV6-3 and TRBJ2-7, with 8 bases lining up with TRBD2. CDR3 length: 14 amino acids. With 0 bases clipped from V and 5 bases from J, the junction kept 3 bases outside the gene matches. The germline V gene encodes CDR1 MNHEY and CDR2 SVGEGT. The CDR3 here is CASSYSSGSNEQYF. CDR3 sequence (DNA): TGTGCCAGCAGTTACTCCAGCGGGAGCAACGAGCAGTACTTC.

In its sample, this clonotype was seen a few times. The V gene is TRBV7-3, the J gene TRBJ2-2; D is uncertain. Trimming removed 2 bases at V and 4 bases at J, with 14 bases between. In germline, CDR1 is SGHTA, CDR2 FQGTGA. This CDR3 spans 16 amino acids. For the CDR3, the DNA is TGTGCCAGCAGCTTAGGTTGGGGTAGAAGCACCGGGGAGCTGTTTTTT. It yields the protein CASSLGWGRSTGELFF.

The genes are TRBV7-9 and TRBJ2-7, with D possibly being TRBD2 (5 bases). Trimming stripped 3 bases from V and 0 bases from J, with 15 bases between. The CDR3 is made up of 16 amino acids. Germline V gene sequence: CDR1 SEHNR, CDR2 FQNEAQ (reference sequence). CDR3: CASSFGLIPSSYEQYF. The CDR3 region has the DNA TGTGCCAGCAGCTTCGGACTCATCCCGAGCTCCTACGAGCAGTACTTC.

In this sample, this clonotype turned up a few times. CDR3 region: CASSLGLALQETQYF. The CDR3 nucleotides read TGTGCCAGCAGCCTGGGACTAGCCCTCCAAGAGACCCAGTACTTC. This sequence joins TRBV7-9 and TRBJ2-5, with 9 positions matching TRBD2. Germline lookup yields CDR1 SEHNR and CDR2 FQNEAQ (reference sequence). V gave up 5 bases and J gave up 1 base; unmatched junction bases: 5. The CDR3 sequence is 15 residues long.

This clonotype was detected ten times or more. The gene calls are TRBV7-8 and TRBJ2-4, with TRBD2 matching over 7 bases. Germline V gene lookup returns CDR1 SGHVS and CDR2 FQNEAQ. This CDR3 has 15 amino acids. V was pared by 5 bases and J by 6 bases, with 10 bases of the junction left unmatched. CDR3 coding DNA: TGTGCCAGCAGCCGGGGGGAAGGCTTTGGAAACATTCAGTACTTC. Translating it yields CASSRGEGFGNIQYF.

This clonotype has more than one count but fewer than ten. This sequence joins TRBV9 and TRBJ1-3, with D possibly matching TRBD1 (5 bases). Trimming stripped 4 bases from V and 4 bases from J, with 9 bases between. This CDR3 has 13 amino acids. The germline V gene encodes CDR1 SGDLS and CDR2 YYNGEE. CDR3 residues: CASSPDTGNTIYF. The CDR3, as DNA: TGTGCCAGCAGCCCGGACACAGGAAACACCATATATTTT.

Details on this clonotype: Germline and junction disagree at one end, which may indicate a read error. This chain joins TRBV6-1 and TRBJ1-4, with D perhaps TRBD1 (5 bases). Germline V gives CDR1 MNHNS, CDR2 SASEGT. CDR3 length equals 11 residues. The chain's CDR3 is CATRAKEKLFF. The CDR3 DNA is TGTGCCACCAGGGCTAAAGAAAAACTGTTTTTT.

This clonotype was recorded many times. The chain joins TRBV12-3 or TRBV12-4 to TRBJ2-4; D might be TRBD1 (5 bases). The CDR3 is 11 amino acids. V was clipped by 5 bases and J by 15 bases, with 14 bases between them. The CDR3 bases are TGTGCCAGCAGTACAGGAGTGGTACTGTACTTC. Amino acids: CASSTGVVLYF.

The chain couples TRBV12-3 or TRBV12-4 to TRBJ1-4; weak D call: TRBD1 (5 bases). V was trimmed by 2 bases and J by 7 bases, leaving 17 bases between them. This CDR3 spans 16 amino acids. CDR3 coding DNA: TGTGCCAGCAGTTTAAACAGTCTCGGAAGGGGTGAAAAACTGTTTTTT. This sequence encodes CASSLNSLGRGEKLFF.

At least ten counts were recorded for this clonotype. The chain is built from TRBV6-5 and TRBJ2-1, with TRBD2 identical over 7 bases. V lost 3 bases to trimming and J lost 10 bases; unmatched junction nucleotides: 12. From germline, CDR1 is MNHEY and CDR2 SVGAGI. The CDR3 runs 15 residues. CDR3 loop: CASSYIGSGHREQFF. The CDR3 coding sequence is TGTGCCAGCAGTTATATCGGTAGCGGGCACCGGGAGCAGTTCTTC.